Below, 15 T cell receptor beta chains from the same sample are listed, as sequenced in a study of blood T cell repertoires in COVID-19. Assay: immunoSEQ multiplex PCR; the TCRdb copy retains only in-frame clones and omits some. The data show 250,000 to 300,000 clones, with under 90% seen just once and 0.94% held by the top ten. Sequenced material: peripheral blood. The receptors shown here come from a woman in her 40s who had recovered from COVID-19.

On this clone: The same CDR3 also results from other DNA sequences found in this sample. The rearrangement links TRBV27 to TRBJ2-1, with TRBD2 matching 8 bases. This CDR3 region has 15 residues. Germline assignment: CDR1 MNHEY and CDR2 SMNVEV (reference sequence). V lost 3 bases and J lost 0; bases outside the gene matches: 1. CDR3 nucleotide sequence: TGTGCCAGCAGTTTGAGCGGGAGCTCCTACAATGAGCAGTTCTTC. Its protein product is CASSLSGSSYNEQFF.

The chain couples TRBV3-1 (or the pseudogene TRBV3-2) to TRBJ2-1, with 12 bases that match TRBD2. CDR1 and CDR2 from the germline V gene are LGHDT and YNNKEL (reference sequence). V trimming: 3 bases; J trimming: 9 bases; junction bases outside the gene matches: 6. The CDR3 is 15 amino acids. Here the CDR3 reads CASSHLLAGGPEQFF. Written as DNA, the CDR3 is TGTGCCAGCAGCCACCTTCTAGCGGGAGGGCCTGAGCAGTTCTTC.

In nucleotides, the CDR3 is TGTGCCTCCAGGGCCCTTAATTCACCCCTCCACTTT. This encodes CASRALNSPLHF. The chain has TRBV30 and TRBJ1-6, with D possibly TRBD1 on 5 matching bases. Germline CDR1 is GTSNPN and CDR2 is SVGIG (reference sequence). The CDR3 sequence is 12 residues long. Between the trimmed V and J ends, which lost 7 bases and 6 bases, there was a span of 10 bases.

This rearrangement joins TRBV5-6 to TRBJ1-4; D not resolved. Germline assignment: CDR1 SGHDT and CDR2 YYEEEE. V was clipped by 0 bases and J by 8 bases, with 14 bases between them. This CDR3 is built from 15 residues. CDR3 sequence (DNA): TGTGCCAGCAGCTTGGTAACTGTCTCAACCGAAAAACTGTTTTTT. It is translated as CASSLVTVSTEKLFF.

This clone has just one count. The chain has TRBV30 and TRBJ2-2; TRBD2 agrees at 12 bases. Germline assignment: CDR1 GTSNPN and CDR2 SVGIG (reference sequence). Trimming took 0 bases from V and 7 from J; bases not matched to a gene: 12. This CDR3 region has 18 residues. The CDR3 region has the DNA TGTGCCTGGAGTGTCCAGACTAGCGGGAGCTCTCAAAACGGGGAGCTGTTTTTT. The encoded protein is CAWSVQTSGSSQNGELFF.

The chain's CDR3 is CAFSPGTSPYEQYF. DNA for the CDR3: TGTGCCTTCTCCCCCGGGACTAGCCCCTACGAGCAGTACTTC. The V gene is TRBV30, the J gene TRBJ2-7; 9 nucleotides match TRBD2. The CDR3 consists of 14 residues. The germline gives CDR1 GTSNPN, CDR2 SVGIG (reference sequence). The V and J ends lost 7 bases and 2 bases, in that order; junction bases with no gene match: 9.

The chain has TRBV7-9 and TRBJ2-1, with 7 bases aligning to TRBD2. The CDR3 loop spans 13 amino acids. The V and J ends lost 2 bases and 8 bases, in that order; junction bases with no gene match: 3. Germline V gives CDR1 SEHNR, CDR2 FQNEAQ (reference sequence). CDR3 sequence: CASSLMAGDEQFF. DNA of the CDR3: TGTGCCAGCAGCTTAATGGCGGGAGATGAGCAGTTCTTC. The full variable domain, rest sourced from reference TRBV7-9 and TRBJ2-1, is DTGVSQNPRHKITKRGQNVTFRCDPISEHNRLYWYRQTLGQGPEFLTYFQNEAQLEKSRLLSDRFSAERPKGSFSTLEIQRTEQGDSAMYLCASSLMAGDEQFFGPGTRLTVL.

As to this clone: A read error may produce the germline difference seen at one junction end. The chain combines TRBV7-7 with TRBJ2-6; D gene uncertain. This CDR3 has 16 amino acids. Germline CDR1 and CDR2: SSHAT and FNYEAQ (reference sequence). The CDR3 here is CASSLVWSSGANVLTF. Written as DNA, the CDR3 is TGTGCTAGCAGCTTAGTTTGGAGCTCTGGGGCCAACGTCCTGACTTTC.

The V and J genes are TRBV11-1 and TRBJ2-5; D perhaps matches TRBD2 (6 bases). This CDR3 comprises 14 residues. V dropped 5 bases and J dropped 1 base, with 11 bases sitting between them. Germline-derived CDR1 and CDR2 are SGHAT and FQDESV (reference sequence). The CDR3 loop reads CASSPPAGQETQYF. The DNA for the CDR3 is TGTGCCAGCAGCCCTCCAGCGGGCCAAGAGACCCAGTACTTC. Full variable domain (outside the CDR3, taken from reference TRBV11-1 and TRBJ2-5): EAEVAQSPRYKITEKSQAVAFWCDPISGHATLYWYRQILGQGPELLVQFQDESVVDDSQLPKDRFSAERLKGVDSTLKIQPAELGDSAMYLCASSPPAGQETQYFGPGTRLLVL.

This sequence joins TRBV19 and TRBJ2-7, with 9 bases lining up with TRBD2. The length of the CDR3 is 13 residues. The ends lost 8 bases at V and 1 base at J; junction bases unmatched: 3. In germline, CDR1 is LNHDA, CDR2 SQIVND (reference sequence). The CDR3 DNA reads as TGTGCCAGTGGCGGACTAGCGTCCTACGAGCAGTACTTC. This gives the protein CASGGLASYEQYF.

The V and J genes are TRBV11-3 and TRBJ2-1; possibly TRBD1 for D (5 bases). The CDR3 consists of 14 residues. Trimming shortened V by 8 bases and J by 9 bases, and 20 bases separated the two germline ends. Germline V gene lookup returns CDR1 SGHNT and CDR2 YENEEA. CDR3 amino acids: CASARLDSRSEQFF. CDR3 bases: TGTGCCAGCGCACGGCTAGACAGCCGAAGTGAGCAGTTCTTC. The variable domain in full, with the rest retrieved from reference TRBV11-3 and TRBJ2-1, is EAGVVQSPRYKIIEKKQPVAFWCNPISGHNTLYWYLQNLGQGPELLIRYENEEAVDDSQLPKDRFSAERLKGVDSTLKIQPAELGDSAVYLCASARLDSRSEQFFGPGTRLTVL.

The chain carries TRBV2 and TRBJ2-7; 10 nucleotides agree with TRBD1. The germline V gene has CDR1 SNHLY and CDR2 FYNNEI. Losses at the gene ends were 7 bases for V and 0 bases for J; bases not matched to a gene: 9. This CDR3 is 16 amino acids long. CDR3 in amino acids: CASNGAGQGLSYEQYF. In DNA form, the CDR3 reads TGTGCCAGCAACGGTGCGGGACAGGGGCTCTCCTACGAGCAGTACTTC.

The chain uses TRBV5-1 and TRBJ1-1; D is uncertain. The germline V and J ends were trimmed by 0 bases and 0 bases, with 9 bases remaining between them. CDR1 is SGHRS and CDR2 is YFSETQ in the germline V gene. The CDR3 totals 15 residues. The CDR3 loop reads CASSLVRELNTEAFF. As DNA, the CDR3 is TGCGCCAGCAGCTTGGTTCGGGAACTGAACACTGAAGCTTTCTTT.

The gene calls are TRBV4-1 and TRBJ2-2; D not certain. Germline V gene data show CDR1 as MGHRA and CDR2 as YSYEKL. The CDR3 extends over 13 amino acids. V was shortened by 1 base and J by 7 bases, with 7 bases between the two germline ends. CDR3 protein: CASSQVGLGELFF. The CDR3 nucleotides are TGCGCCAGCAGCCAAGTCGGTCTCGGGGAGCTGTTTTTT.

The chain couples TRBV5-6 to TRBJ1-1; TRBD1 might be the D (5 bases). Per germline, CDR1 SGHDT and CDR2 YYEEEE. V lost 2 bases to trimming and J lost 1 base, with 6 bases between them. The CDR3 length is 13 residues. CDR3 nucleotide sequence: TGTGCCAGCAGCTTCGGGGGGAACACTGAAGCTTTCTTT. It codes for CASSFGGNTEAFF.